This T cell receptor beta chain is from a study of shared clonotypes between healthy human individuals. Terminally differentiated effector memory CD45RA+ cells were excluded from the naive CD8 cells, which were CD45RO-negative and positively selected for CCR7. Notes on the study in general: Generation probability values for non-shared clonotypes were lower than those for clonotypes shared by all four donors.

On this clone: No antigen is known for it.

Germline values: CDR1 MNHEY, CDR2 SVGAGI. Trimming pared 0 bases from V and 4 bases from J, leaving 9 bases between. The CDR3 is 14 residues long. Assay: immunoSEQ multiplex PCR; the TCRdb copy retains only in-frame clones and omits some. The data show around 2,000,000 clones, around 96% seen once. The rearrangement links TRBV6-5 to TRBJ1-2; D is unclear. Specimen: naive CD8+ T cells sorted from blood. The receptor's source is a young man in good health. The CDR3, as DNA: TGTGCCAGCAGTTACTCCCAGGAAGGCTATGGCTACACCTTC. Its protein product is CASSYSQEGYGYTF.